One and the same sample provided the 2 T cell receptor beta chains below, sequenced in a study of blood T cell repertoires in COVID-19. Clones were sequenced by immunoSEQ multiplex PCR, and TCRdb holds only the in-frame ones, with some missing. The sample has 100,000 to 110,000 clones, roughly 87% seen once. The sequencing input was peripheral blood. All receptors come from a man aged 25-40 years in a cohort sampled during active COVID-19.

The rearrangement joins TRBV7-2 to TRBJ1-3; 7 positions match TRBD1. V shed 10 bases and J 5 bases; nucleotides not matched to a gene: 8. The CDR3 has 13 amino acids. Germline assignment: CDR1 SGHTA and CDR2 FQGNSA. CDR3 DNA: TGTGCCACCACGGGACAGAAGAGAAACACCATATATTTT. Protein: CATTGQKRNTIYF.

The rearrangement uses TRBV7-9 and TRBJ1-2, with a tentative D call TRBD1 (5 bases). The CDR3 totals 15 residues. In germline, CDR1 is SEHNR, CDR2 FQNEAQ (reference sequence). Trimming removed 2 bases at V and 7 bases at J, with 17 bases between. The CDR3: CASSLLQGLAGGYTF. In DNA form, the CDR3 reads TGTGCCAGCAGCTTACTTCAGGGCCTCGCTGGTGGCTACACCTTC.